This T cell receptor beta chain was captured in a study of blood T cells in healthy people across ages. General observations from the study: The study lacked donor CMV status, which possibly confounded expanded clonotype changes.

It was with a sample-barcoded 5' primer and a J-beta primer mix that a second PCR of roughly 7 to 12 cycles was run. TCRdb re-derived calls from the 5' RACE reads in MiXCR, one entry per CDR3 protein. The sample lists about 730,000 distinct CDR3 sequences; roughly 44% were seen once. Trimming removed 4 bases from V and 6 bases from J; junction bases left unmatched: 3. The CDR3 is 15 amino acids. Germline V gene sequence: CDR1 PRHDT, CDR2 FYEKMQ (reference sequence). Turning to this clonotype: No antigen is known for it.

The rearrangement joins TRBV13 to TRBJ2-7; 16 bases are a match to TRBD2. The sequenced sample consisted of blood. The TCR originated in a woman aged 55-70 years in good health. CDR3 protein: CASSSGTSGRAEQYF. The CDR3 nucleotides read TGTGCCAGCAGCTCGGGGACTAGCGGGAGGGCCGAGCAGTACTTC. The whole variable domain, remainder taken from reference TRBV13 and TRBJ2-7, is AAGVIQSPRHLIKEKRETATLKCYPIPRHDTVYWYQQGPGQDPQFLISFYEKMQSDKGSIPDRFSAQQFSDYHSELNMSSLELGDSALYFCASSSGTSGRAEQYFGPGTRLTVT.